What follows are 24 T cell receptor beta chains derived from one specimen sequenced in a study of cytomegalovirus exposure and HLA in healthy donors. With 60 Vbeta and 13 Jbeta primers, the PCR was carried out. Only in-frame clones appear in the TCRdb table, and some are missing; sequencing was by immunoSEQ multiplex PCR. The sample consists of tens of thousands of clones, around nine tenths of them appearing once. The sample comprised PBMCs. These receptors were taken from a man aged 25 to 45 in good health and CMV-seropositive.

This clone was counted once. V and J are TRBV7-9 and TRBJ1-1; TRBD1 is a possible D gene (6 bases). This CDR3 region has 14 residues. V was cut by 1 base and J by 1 base, with 7 bases left in between. The V gene's germline CDR1 is SEHNR and CDR2 FQNEAQ (reference sequence). Written as DNA, the CDR3 is TGTGCCAGCAGCTTAGGGACAGCGAACACTGAAGCTTTCTTT. This gives the protein CASSLGTANTEAFF.

The CDR3 is CASSSAGTSGRGGSYNEQFF. CDR3 DNA: TGCGCCAGCAGCTCCGCCGGGACTAGCGGGAGAGGTGGCTCCTACAATGAGCAGTTCTTC. The rearrangement joins TRBV5-1 to TRBJ2-1; 14 bases are a match to TRBD2. There are 20 residues in the CDR3. Germline V gene sequence: CDR1 SGHRS, CDR2 YFSETQ. Trimming cost V 3 bases and J 0 bases; bases outside gene matches: 11.

The chain has TRBV6-5 and TRBJ2-1; TRBD2 aligns across 7 bases. V lost 0 bases and J lost 7; bases outside the gene matches: 9. This CDR3 contains 16 residues. Looked up from germline, CDR1 is MNHEY and CDR2 is SVGAGI. CDR3 nucleotides: TGTGCCAGCAGTTACTCCGGGACTACACAGCAGAATGAGCAGTTCTTC. Its translation is CASSYSGTTQQNEQFF.

The chain carries TRBV10-3 and TRBJ2-3; D gene unclear. The ends were cut back, 0 bases at V and 2 bases at J, with 18 bases in the middle. Per the germline V gene, CDR1 is ENHRY and CDR2 is SYGVKD. The CDR3 has 18 amino acids. CDR3 region: CAISESGSSYTHTDTQYF. For the CDR3, the DNA is TGTGCCATCAGTGAGTCGGGCAGTAGTTACACACACACAGATACGCAGTATTTT.

The chain combines TRBV11-2 with TRBJ1-3; D remains unclear. Germline values: CDR1 SGHAT, CDR2 FQNNGV. The V end was cut by 5 bases, the J end by 4 bases, with 18 bases between. The CDR3 extends over 16 amino acids. In nucleotides, the CDR3 is TGTGCCAGCAGCCAGAGGGTTGGAGGTCTGGGAAACACCATATATTTT. Protein: CASSQRVGGLGNTIYF.

The table lists this clone with a few counts. The sample contains more than one DNA sequence encoding this CDR3. V usage is TRBV2 and J usage is TRBJ1-1, with a possible D match to TRBD1 (5 bases). Trimming cost V 4 bases and J 5 bases, with 11 bases left between them. From germline, CDR1 is SNHLY and CDR2 FYNNEI. The CDR3 is 13 residues long. CDR3 region: CASSVREGTEAFF. The CDR3 DNA sequence: TGTGCCAGCAGTGTCAGGGAAGGAACTGAAGCTTTCTTT. Supplemented by reference TRBV2 and TRBJ1-1, the full variable domain reads EPEVTQTPSHQVTQMGQEVILRCVPISNHLYFYWYRQILGQKVEFLVSFYNNEISEKSEIFDDQFSVERPDGSNFTLKIRSTKLEDSAMYFCASSVREGTEAFFGQGTRLTVV.

The chain uses TRBV2 and TRBJ2-3; no reliable D call. Trimming left V 5 bases short and J 0 bases short, with 6 bases between. Germline CDR1 SNHLY, CDR2 FYNNEI. This CDR3 is built from 13 residues. CDR3 sequence: CASSSGSTDTQYF. The CDR3 region has the DNA TGTGCCAGCAGTTCCGGGAGCACAGATACGCAGTATTTT.

The gene calls are TRBV15 and TRBJ1-4, with 7 positions matching TRBD1. V lost 0 bases to trimming and J lost 8 bases; unmatched junction nucleotides: 9. CDR3 length equals 16 residues. Germline CDR1 and CDR2: LNHNV and YYDKDF (reference sequence). DNA of the CDR3: TGTGCCACCAGCAGAGATTTAACAGGGGTTAGCGAAAAACTGTTTTTT. Protein product: CATSRDLTGVSEKLFF.

This clone was recorded a few times. The chain combines TRBV5-1 with TRBJ1-1; D is unresolved. The CDR3 is made up of 13 amino acids. The germline V and J ends were trimmed by 4 bases and 4 bases, with 11 bases remaining between them. In germline, CDR1 is SGHRS, CDR2 YFSETQ. CDR3 loop: CASSAEVVTEAFF. DNA of the CDR3: TGCGCCAGCAGCGCCGAGGTGGTCACTGAAGCTTTCTTT.

V gene TRBV27 combines with J gene TRBJ1-2; 7 bases are a match to TRBD1. Per the germline V gene, CDR1 is MNHEY and CDR2 is SMNVEV (reference sequence). CDR3 length equals 15 residues. The ends lost 2 bases at V and 4 bases at J; junction bases unmatched: 7. The CDR3, as DNA: TGTGCCAGCAGTTTAAGTCCGGGACAGCTCTATGGCTACACCTTC. It specifies CASSLSPGQLYGYTF.

The chain uses TRBV28 and TRBJ1-2; TRBD1 matches at 8 bases. V shed 4 bases and J 8 bases; nucleotides not matched to a gene: 3. This CDR3 is built from 12 residues. Per the germline V gene, CDR1 is MDHEN and CDR2 is SYDVKM. Here the CDR3 DNA reads TGTGCCAGCAGTTCCGGACAGGGCGGCTACACCTTC. This encodes CASSSGQGGYTF.

This clone was picked up one time. The chain has TRBV7-8 and TRBJ1-5; 10 nucleotides match TRBD1. CDR3 length: 15 amino acids. The ends lost 5 bases at V and 5 bases at J; junction bases unmatched: 6. Germline assignment: CDR1 SGHVS and CDR2 FQNEAQ. CDR3 DNA sequence: TGTGCCAGCAGCCTATACGGGACAGGGGATCAGCCCCAGCATTTT. Its translation is CASSLYGTGDQPQHF.

There are a few counts of this clone. The chain combines TRBV5-4 with TRBJ1-3; the D gene is possibly TRBD1 (6 bases). V was trimmed by 0 bases and J by 3 bases, leaving 10 bases between them. This CDR3 is 15 amino acids long. Germline V gives CDR1 SGHNT, CDR2 YYREEE (reference sequence). The CDR3 loop is CASSLGGRVGNTIYF. CDR3 bases: TGTGCCAGCAGCTTGGGGGGGCGCGTTGGAAACACCATATATTTT.

V usage is TRBV18 and J usage is TRBJ2-3; 9 bases are a match to TRBD2. Germline V CDR1 and CDR2: KGHSH, LQKENI. The CDR3 extends over 17 amino acids. After removal of 4 bases from V and 3 bases from J, the junction contained 11 bases not matched to a gene. CDR3 sequence (DNA): TGTGCCAGCTCACGGGGGGCGAGCGGGAGGACTACAGATACGCAGTATTTT. It is translated as CASSRGASGRTTDTQYF.

This rearrangement joins TRBV28 to TRBJ2-3; 8 nucleotides match TRBD1. The junction had 12 bases not matched to a gene; V was cut back by 6 bases and J by 10 bases. Germline V CDR1 and CDR2: MDHEN, SYDVKM. This CDR3 is 14 amino acids long. Here the CDR3 reads CASRLQAQDRAQYF. The CDR3 bases are TGTGCCAGCAGATTGCAAGCTCAGGACAGGGCGCAGTATTTT.

To note about this clone: The junction differs from germline at one of its ends, possibly a read error. This rearrangement joins TRBV7-7 to TRBJ2-5; D might be TRBD2 (6 bases). The CDR3 consists of 14 residues. CDR1 is SSHAT, CDR2 FNYEAQ, per germline (reference sequence). The CDR3 region is CASSLDKGRETQYF. In DNA form, the CDR3 reads TGTGCTAGCAGCTTAGACAAGGGGAGGGAGACCCAGTACTTC.

This clone has just a few counts. CDR3 protein: CASSKTGGIYEQYF. CDR3 DNA: TGCGCCAGCAGCAAAACAGGGGGCATCTACGAGCAGTACTTC. The chain joins TRBV5-1 to TRBJ2-7; 9 bases are shared with TRBD1. This CDR3 comprises 14 residues. The V segment lost 4 bases and the J segment 3 bases; nucleotides outside the gene matches: 5. Germline V gene data show CDR1 as SGHRS and CDR2 as YFSETQ.

The genes are TRBV7-9 and TRBJ1-4, with 9 bases fitting TRBD1. The trim removed 6 bases at V and 7 bases at J, leaving 9 bases unmatched. This CDR3 contains 15 residues. Germline CDR1 and CDR2: SEHNR and FQNEAQ (reference sequence). The CDR3 loop is CASSNPQGASEKLFF. For the CDR3, the DNA is TGTGCCAGCAGTAACCCACAGGGGGCCAGTGAAAAACTGTTTTTT.

The chain joins TRBV18 to TRBJ2-6; perhaps TRBD1 as D (6 bases). CDR1 and CDR2 from the germline V gene are KGHSH and LQKENI. V was shortened by 3 bases and J by 0 bases, with 12 bases between the two germline ends. This CDR3 has 17 residues. The chain's CDR3 is CASSPPTGTSGANVLTF. DNA for the CDR3: TGTGCCAGCTCACCCCCCACAGGGACCTCTGGGGCCAACGTCCTGACTTTC.

V is TRBV25-1 and J is TRBJ2-5, with D perhaps matching TRBD1 (6 bases). The CDR3 is 13 residues long. The germline V gene has CDR1 MGHDK and CDR2 SYGVNS. V lost 3 bases to trimming and J lost 1 base, with 6 bases between them. The CDR3 sequence: CASSEGAQETQYF. For the CDR3, the DNA is TGTGCCAGCAGTGAGGGGGCCCAAGAGACCCAGTACTTC.

The CDR3 here is CASSAGGQGVYEQYF. The DNA of the CDR3 is TGTGCCAGCAGCGCAGGGGGACAGGGGGTTTACGAGCAGTACTTC. The rearrangement uses TRBV9 and TRBJ2-7; the match to TRBD1 covers 11 bases. CDR1 SGDLS and CDR2 YYNGEE come from the germline V gene. V lost 3 bases and J lost 4; bases outside the gene matches: 6. This CDR3 has 15 amino acids.

The chain employs TRBV4-1 and TRBJ1-1, with D possibly matching TRBD1 (6 bases). This CDR3 has 15 amino acids. Trimming stripped 4 bases from V and 1 base from J, with 13 bases between. Looked up from germline, CDR1 is MGHRA and CDR2 is YSYEKL. The CDR3 DNA sequence: TGCGCCAGCAGCCGAGGGGGACAAGGGAACACTGAAGCTTTCTTT. This gives the protein CASSRGGQGNTEAFF.

The chain combines TRBV5-8 with TRBJ2-1; D may be TRBD2 (6 bases). V was clipped by 5 bases and J by 0 bases, with 15 bases between them. The germline V gene has CDR1 SGHTS and CDR2 YDEGEE. The CDR3 totals 16 residues. CDR3 in amino acids: CASRRGTAVSYNEQFF. The CDR3 bases are TGTGCCAGCAGACGGGGGACGGCCGTCTCCTACAATGAGCAGTTCTTC.

The chain recombines TRBV6-6 with TRBJ2-1; TRBD2 might be the D (5 bases). Germline-derived CDR1 and CDR2 are MNHNY and SVGAGI (reference sequence). The CDR3 runs to 15 residues. V dropped 6 bases and J dropped 0 bases, with 12 bases sitting between them. For the CDR3, the DNA is TGTGCCAGCAGGCCGAGGGCCGCCTCCTACAATGAGCAGTTCTTC. This codes for CASRPRAASYNEQFF.